This TCR beta chain was captured in a study of T-cell reconstitution after alpha-beta-depleted transplantation in children. Remarks on this clonotype: As yet, its antigen is unknown.

For TCRbeta, the library was prepared with unique molecular identifiers. One entry per CDR3 protein, called by TCRdb with MiXCR from the PCR reads. The table shows about 600,000 distinct CDR3 sequences, with 20% to 25% occurring only once. Overall study results and limits: Several patients had high TCRbeta diversity at day 60; it came from surviving recipient T cells and thymic progenitors. It was reported that alpha-beta T cells came from several hundred expanded graft clones (about two months after transplant). Counts and diversity of T cells one year after transplant came mostly from newly produced T cells.

The source of this sequence is a boy less than two years old who had a stem cell transplant for acute myeloid leukemia, so the T cells may come from the graft donor. The starting material was PBMCs, mostly from graft donor cells, obtained 360 days after TCRalphabeta/CD19-depleted stem cell transplant.

This CDR3 is CARDNRDRGYEQYF. In DNA, the CDR3 is TGTGCCAGAGACAACCGGGACAGGGGCTACGAGCAGTACTTC. V and J are TRBV12-3 or TRBV12-4 and TRBJ2-7, with 10 bases matching TRBD1. This CDR3 is 14 amino acids long. The J segment lost 3 bases and the V segment lost 9 bases, leaving 8 bases of the junction unmatched.